The clone carrying this T cell receptor (beta chain) occurred once. Antigen: not known. This CDR3 is also generated by other DNA sequences in the sample. The data are from a study of shared clonotypes between healthy human individuals. For the study at large: The plates for each donor numbered three CD4 naive, three CD4 memory, two CD8 naive and one CD8 memory. The study's findings and limits: Owing to a small donor count, the genetic and exposure-history diversity represented was limited.

The study ran the assay at deep level. Original methodology: ImmunoSEQ only sent back junction sequences with no quality scores, so filtering was done differently. TCRdb's copy holds only in-frame clones and misses some; the assay was immunoSEQ multiplex PCR. Clonal size and the V and J genes are those of that table, whereas D and trimming came from the DNA. The table shows about 2 million clones, with 95% occurring only once. The specimen was naive CD4+ T cells sorted from blood. Subset defined: CD45RA+ positively selected. The receptor's source is a man between 18 and 29 years old in good health.

The CDR3 nucleotides are TGTGCCAGCAGCCGAGGACTGGGCGACGAGCAGTACTTC. This gives the protein CASSRGLGDEQYF. The V call is TRBV6-5, the J call TRBJ2-7; weak D call: TRBD2 (5 bases). The CDR3 sequence is 13 residues long. Germline loops: CDR1 MNHEY, CDR2 SVGAGI. V dropped 6 bases and J dropped 5 bases, with 14 bases sitting between them.